One and the same sample provided the 23 T cell receptor beta chains below, sequenced in a study of molecular identifiers for immune sequencing clone quantification. TCRdb used MiXCR to reprocess the PCR reads, holding one entry per CDR3 protein. The table shows 45,000 to 60,000 distinct CDR3 sequences, with roughly 36% occurring only once. Sequencing was performed on naive CD8+ T cells from blood, with Jurkat cell RNA spiked in. As for subset: FACS-sorted CD8+CD4-CCR7+CD45RA+ naive T cells. The receptor set was obtained from a human donor in good health. Some libraries in this study had Jurkat cell RNA spiked in.

The DNA for the CDR3 is TGCGCCAGCAGCCTGGACGGTTCCTATGGCTACACCTTC. Its protein is CASSLDGSYGYTF. The chain is built from TRBV5-1 and TRBJ1-2; D is ambiguous. Trimming took off 4 bases at V and 4 bases at J, with 11 bases between the two ends. This CDR3 region has 13 residues. The germline V gene encodes CDR1 SGHRS and CDR2 YFSETQ.

As to this clonotype: A much larger clone is a single base away; this may be a read error. This chain connects TRBV7-7 to TRBJ2-5; unclear D gene. The ends were cut back, 2 bases at V and 2 bases at J, with 6 bases in the middle. Germline V gene lookup returns CDR1 SSHAT and CDR2 FNYEAQ (reference sequence). This CDR3 contains 13 residues. The CDR3 region is CASSLYEQETQYF. The CDR3 DNA reads as TGTGCCAGCAGCTTATACGAGCAAGAGACCCAGTACTTC. The full variable domain, rest sourced from reference TRBV7-7 and TRBJ2-5, is GAGVSQSPRYKVTKRGQDVTLRCDPISSHATLYWYQQALGQGPEFLTYFNYEAQPDKSGLPSDRFSAERPEGSISTLTIQRTEQRDSAMYRCASSLYEQETQYFGPGTRLLVL.

This clonotype came up many times. This CDR3 reads CASSSGTSGYEQYF. CDR3 nucleotides: TGTGCCAGCAGCTCCGGGACTAGCGGGTACGAGCAGTACTTC. The chain recombines TRBV13 with TRBJ2-7, with 12 positions matching TRBD2. There are 14 residues in the CDR3. Trimming cost V 4 bases and J 4 bases; bases outside gene matches: 2. The germline V gene has CDR1 PRHDT and CDR2 FYEKMQ (reference sequence). Full variable domain (rest looked up from reference TRBV13 and TRBJ2-7): AAGVIQSPRHLIKEKRETATLKCYPIPRHDTVYWYQQGPGQDPQFLISFYEKMQSDKGSIPDRFSAQQFSDYHSELNMSSLELGDSALYFCASSSGTSGYEQYFGPGTRLTVT.

Regarding this clonotype: The CDR3 end shows no conserved phenylalanine or tryptophan, and so a read error is likely. The chain recombines TRBV12-3 or TRBV12-4 with TRBJ2-7; TRBD1 is a possible D gene (5 bases). The CDR3 covers 13 residues. V lost 6 bases and J 4 bases, leaving 13 bases between the germline ends. The CDR3 DNA reads TGTGCCAGCAGCCCGACAGAAAAATACGAGCAGTACATA. Encoded protein: CASSPTEKYEQYI.

This clonotype has a count of ten or more. The rearrangement links TRBV2 to TRBJ2-3; D unresolved. The ends were cut back, 6 bases at V and 1 base at J, with 8 bases in the middle. The CDR3 consists of 13 residues. The germline CDR1 and CDR2 sequences are SNHLY and FYNNEI. CDR3 nucleotides: TGTGCCAGCAGGGTAAATCGCACAGATACGCAGTATTTT. Translation: CASRVNRTDTQYF.

This clonotype turned up a few times. V is TRBV9 and J is TRBJ2-7, with TRBD2 matching 9 bases. The CDR3 contains 16 residues. After removal of 0 bases from V and 6 bases from J, the junction contained 10 bases not matched to a gene. Looked up from germline, CDR1 is SGDLS and CDR2 is YYNGEE. The CDR3 region has the DNA TGTGCCAGCAGCGTAGCAGGGGGGCTAGCGGGATCCGAGCAGTACTTC. As protein: CASSVAGGLAGSEQYF.

This clonotype was picked up many times. CDR3 loop: CASSGRDADYEQYF. In nucleotides, the CDR3 is TGTGCCAGCAGCGGCCGGGACGCCGACTACGAGCAGTACTTC. The chain is built from TRBV9 and TRBJ2-7; D possibly matches TRBD1 or TRBD2 (5 bases each). Per the germline V gene, CDR1 is SGDLS and CDR2 is YYNGEE. Trimming removed 3 bases at V and 3 bases at J, with 13 bases between. The CDR3 has 14 amino acids. Looking up the rest from reference TRBV9 and TRBJ2-7 gives the full variable domain: DSGVTQTPKHLITATGQRVTLRCSPRSGDLSVYWYQQSLDQGLQFLIQYYNGEERAKGNILERFSAQQFPDLHSELNLSSLELGDSALYFCASSGRDADYEQYFGPGTRLTVT.

For this clonotype: This sequence may be a read error, since a much larger clone differs from it by one base. The V gene is TRBV6-5, the J gene TRBJ1-1; D call uncertain. This CDR3 contains 19 residues. Germline V gives CDR1 MNHEY, CDR2 SVGAGI. DNA for the CDR3: TGTGCCATCAGTTACTCGATACCCTGGGAGGGAGGTTCGGACACTGAAGCTTTCTTT. This gives the protein CAISYSIPWEGGSDTEAFF.

CDR3 residues: CASSYSGAVGTQYF. CDR3 bases: TGTGCCAGCAGTTATAGCGGGGCCGTGGGGACGCAGTATTTT. The chain carries TRBV6-5 and TRBJ2-3, with 8 bases fitting TRBD2. The trim removed 3 bases at V and 9 bases at J, leaving 8 bases unmatched. The CDR3 has 14 amino acids. Per germline, CDR1 MNHEY and CDR2 SVGAGI.

The CDR3 region has the DNA TGTGCCAGCAGCGTTTTCCCGCCGGGGGGCGGAGATACGCAGTATTTT. Its translation is CASSVFPPGGGDTQYF. This chain uses TRBV9 with TRBJ2-3, with TRBD2 as a possible D gene (7 bases). CDR1 and CDR2 from the germline V gene are SGDLS and YYNGEE. This CDR3 has 16 amino acids. Trimming took off 2 bases at V and 5 bases at J, with 18 bases between the two ends.

The table lists this clonotype with many counts. The rearrangement uses TRBV7-9 and TRBJ2-3; no clear D gene. Germline CDR1 is SEHNR and CDR2 is FQNEAQ (reference sequence). Trimming took off 7 bases at V and 2 bases at J, with 13 bases between the two ends. This CDR3 is built from 14 residues. The CDR3 bases are TGTGCCAGCACCTTCCAGGTGTTCACAGATACGCAGTATTTT. Translation gives CASTFQVFTDTQYF.

The V call is TRBV4-1, the J call TRBJ2-1, with 10 bases aligning to TRBD2. Looked up from germline, CDR1 is MGHRA and CDR2 is YSYEKL. J gave up 8 bases and V 7 bases, and 14 bases lay outside the gene matches. The CDR3 extends over 16 amino acids. CDR3 DNA: TGCGCCAGCAAAAACATCGGGACTAGCGCGAGATATGAGCAGTTCTTC. Encoded protein: CASKNIGTSARYEQFF.

The chain recombines TRBV11-2 with TRBJ2-7; perhaps TRBD1 as D (5 bases). Germline CDR1 reads SGHAT; CDR2 reads FQNNGV. This CDR3 contains 17 residues. The V end lost 3 bases, the J end lost 2 bases, and 20 bases lay between the germline ends. CDR3 in amino acids: CASSFSPLPTEAYEQYF. DNA of the CDR3: TGTGCCAGCAGCTTTTCCCCCCTCCCGACAGAGGCCTACGAGCAGTACTTC.

Of note for this clonotype: With a much larger clone just one base away, this may be a read error. The chain joins TRBV11-2 to TRBJ2-6; D is uncertain. This CDR3 is built from 12 residues. Germline V CDR1 and CDR2: SGHAT, FQNNGV. V gave up 6 bases and J gave up 8 bases, with 8 bases separating them. CDR3 region: CASRSPPNVLTF. The CDR3 region has the DNA TGTGCCAGCAGAAGCCCGCCCAACGTCCTGACTTTC.

As concerns this clonotype: A much larger clone differs by one base, so this may be a read error. The chain carries TRBV4-3 and TRBJ2-7; 10 nucleotides align to TRBD2. Looked up from germline, CDR1 is LGHNA and CDR2 is YSLEER. V lost 2 bases to trimming and J lost 6 bases; unmatched junction nucleotides: 4. The length of the CDR3 is 14 residues. The CDR3 DNA sequence: TGCGCCAGCAGCCAAAGGACTAGCGGCTCCGAGCAGTACTTC. Translating gives CASSQRTSGSEQYF.

Only one count was recorded for this clonotype. Just one base apart from a much larger clone, this may be a read error. The chain links TRBV7-9 to TRBJ2-4, with 8 bases lining up with TRBD2. This CDR3 spans 17 amino acids. Germline V gene data show CDR1 as SEHNR and CDR2 as FQNEAQ (reference sequence). The CDR3 spells CASSSAGDLLAKSIQYF. CDR3 coding DNA: TGTGCCAGCAGCTCAGCGGGAGATTTATTAGCCAAAAGCATTCAGTACTTC.

Concerning this clonotype: A read error may be the cause here, since a much bigger clone is one base away. The chain employs TRBV7-2 and TRBJ2-1; tentative D call: TRBD2 (5 bases). Germline V gives CDR1 SGHTA, CDR2 FQGNSA. The CDR3 is 15 amino acids. Here the CDR3 reads CASRPSSRSYIEQFF. CDR3 coding DNA: TGTGCCAGCAGACCTAGCTCCCGCTCCTACATTGAGCAGTTCTTC.

Worth noting for this clonotype: This may arise from a read error, as a much more abundant clone is one base away. The V gene is TRBV19, the J gene TRBJ2-2, with a possible D match to TRBD2 (6 bases). CDR3 length: 15 amino acids. The V gene's germline CDR1 is LNHDA and CDR2 SQIVND (reference sequence). CDR3 sequence reads: CAGSPLGGNTGELFF. DNA for the CDR3: TGTGCCGGTAGTCCCCTGGGGGGGAACACCGGGGAGCTGTTTTTT.

This clonotype showed up just a few times. The genes are TRBV12-3 or TRBV12-4 and TRBJ2-2; D is ambiguous. This CDR3 has 13 residues. V lost 4 bases, J lost 4 bases, and 7 bases lay in between. CDR3 sequence: CASSSTSTGELFF. The DNA of the CDR3 is TGTGCCAGCAGTTCGACATCCACCGGGGAGCTGTTTTTT.

This chain uses TRBV14 with TRBJ1-2; D not certain. This CDR3 has 14 amino acids. Germline V lookup: CDR1 SGHDN, CDR2 FVKESK. V dropped 1 base and J dropped 3 bases, with 9 bases sitting between them. CDR3 sequence: CASSQGVRYYGYTF. The CDR3 region has the DNA TGTGCCAGCAGCCAAGGGGTCAGGTACTATGGCTACACCTTC.

About this clonotype: This likely comes from a read error, as the CDR3 has no conserved phenylalanine or tryptophan at its end. The chain couples TRBV4-3 to TRBJ2-7; no firm D call. The CDR3 contains 13 residues. Germline V gene sequence: CDR1 LGHNA, CDR2 YSLEER. The CDR3 loop reads CASRQGRLYEQYY. DNA of the CDR3: TGCGCCAGCCGCCAAGGCCGCCTCTACGAGCAGTACTAC.

The rearrangement links TRBV7-9 to TRBJ2-6; D not certain. CDR1 is SEHNR, CDR2 FQNEAQ, per germline (reference sequence). Trimming took off 0 bases at V and 0 bases at J, with 12 bases between the two ends. CDR3 size: 18 residues. The CDR3 sequence is CASSLAGSAPSGANVLTF. The CDR3 region has the DNA TGTGCCAGCAGCTTAGCGGGCAGTGCCCCCTCTGGGGCCAACGTCCTGACTTTC.

This clonotype was counted many times. The V and J genes are TRBV28 and TRBJ2-7, with D unresolved. The germline V and J ends were trimmed by 5 bases and 6 bases, with 8 bases remaining between them. The V gene's germline CDR1 is MDHEN and CDR2 SYDVKM. The CDR3 sequence is 11 residues long. CDR3 coding DNA: TGTGCCAGCAGTGTCCCGGGCGAGCAGTACTTC. Encoded protein: CASSVPGEQYF.